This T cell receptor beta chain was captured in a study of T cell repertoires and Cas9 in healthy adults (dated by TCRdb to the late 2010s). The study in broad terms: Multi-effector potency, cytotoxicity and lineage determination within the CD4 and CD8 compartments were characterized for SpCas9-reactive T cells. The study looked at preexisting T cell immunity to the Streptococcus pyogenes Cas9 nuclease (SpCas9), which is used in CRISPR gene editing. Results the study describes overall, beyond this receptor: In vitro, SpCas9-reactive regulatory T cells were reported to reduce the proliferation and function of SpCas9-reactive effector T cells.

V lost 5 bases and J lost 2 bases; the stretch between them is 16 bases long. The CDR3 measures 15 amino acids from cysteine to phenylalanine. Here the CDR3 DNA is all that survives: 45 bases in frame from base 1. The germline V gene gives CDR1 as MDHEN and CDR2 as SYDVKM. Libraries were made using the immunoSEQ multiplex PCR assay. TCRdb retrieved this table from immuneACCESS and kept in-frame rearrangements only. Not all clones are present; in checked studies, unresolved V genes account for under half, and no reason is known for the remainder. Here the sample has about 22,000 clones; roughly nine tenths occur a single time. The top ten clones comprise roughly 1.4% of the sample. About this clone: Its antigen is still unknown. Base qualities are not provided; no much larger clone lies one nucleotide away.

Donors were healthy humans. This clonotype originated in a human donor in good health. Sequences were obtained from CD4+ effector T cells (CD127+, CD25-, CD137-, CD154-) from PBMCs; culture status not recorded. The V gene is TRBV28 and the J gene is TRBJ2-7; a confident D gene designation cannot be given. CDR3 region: CASSAPRAQAYEQYF. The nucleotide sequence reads TGTGCCAGCAGTGCACCCCGGGCTCAGGCCTACGAGCAGTACTTC. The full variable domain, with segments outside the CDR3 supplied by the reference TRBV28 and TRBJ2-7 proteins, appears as DVKVTQSSRYLVKRTGEKVFLECVQDMDHENMFWYRQDPGLGLRLIYFSYDVKMKEKGDIPEGYSVSREKKERFSLILESASTNQTSMYLCASSAPRAQAYEQYFGPGTRLTVT.